The sequence of this TCR beta chain was determined in a study of blood T cell repertoires in COVID-19. Study background: Acute-phase and convalescent COVID-19 samples originated in the United States, Italy and Spain. Sample material is recorded as cDNA or gDNA derived from T cells, B-cell-depleted T cells, or PBMCs.

This CDR3 has 15 residues. The V segment lost 3 bases and the J segment 4 bases; nucleotides outside the gene matches: 3. Germline-derived CDR1 and CDR2 are SGHNT and YYREEE (reference sequence). Original methodology: Estimation of nucleated cell counts was performed using reference gene primer amplification. Generated by immunoSEQ multiplex PCR, the TCRdb table keeps only in-frame clones and is missing some. The V and J calls and clone size were taken over from that table, and D and trimming were inferred from the DNA. The sample yields around 210,000 clones, 80% seen once. Sequenced input: peripheral blood. This TCR derives from a woman aged 65 to 85 with acute or convalescent COVID-19. V and J are TRBV5-4 and TRBJ2-1, with TRBD1 matching over 11 bases. The CDR3 region is CASSSRDRGYNEQFF. CDR3 coding DNA: TGTGCCAGCAGCTCCCGGGACAGGGGGTACAATGAGCAGTTCTTC.